These 20 T cell receptor beta chains came from one sample sequenced in a study of blood T cells in healthy people across ages. The second PCR ran about 6 to 12 cycles with a sample-barcoded 5' primer and J-beta primers. TCRdb re-called the 5' RACE reads through MiXCR, storing one row per CDR3 protein. The repertoire holds roughly 800,000 distinct CDR3 sequences, with 53% as singletons. The specimen sequenced was blood. The receptors were gathered from a man older than 75 in good health.

CDR3 protein: CASSVGIRNEQFF. The CDR3 DNA follows: TGTGCCAGCAGCGTAGGGATTCGGAATGAGCAGTTCTTC. The chain uses TRBV9 and TRBJ2-1; D is uncertain. Trimming shortened V by 0 bases and J by 7 bases, and 8 bases separated the two germline ends. Germline loops: CDR1 SGDLS, CDR2 YYNGEE. This CDR3 contains 13 residues.

The CDR3 nucleotides are TGTGCCAGCAGCCAAAAACGTCCGGGACAGAGCACAGATACGCAGTATTTT. Translation gives CASSQKRPGQSTDTQYF. The chain uses TRBV6-1 and TRBJ2-3, with TRBD1 matching 7 bases. In germline, CDR1 is MNHNS, CDR2 SASEGT. V was clipped by 6 bases and J by 0 bases; unmatched bases: 12. This CDR3 is built from 17 residues.

There are a few counts of this clonotype. The chain combines TRBV4-1 with TRBJ2-1, with no clear D. V was pared by 1 base and J by 9 bases, with 7 bases between. Germline assignment: CDR1 MGHRA and CDR2 YSYEKL. CDR3 size: 12 residues. Here the CDR3 DNA reads TGCGCCAGCAGCCAAGGGATGGGTGAGCAGTTCTTC. Its protein is CASSQGMGEQFF.

The CDR3 sequence is CSARILKLARETQYF. CDR3 sequence (DNA): TGCAGTGCTAGGATATTAAAACTAGCGAGAGAGACCCAGTACTTC. This chain links TRBV20-1 with TRBJ2-5; 7 bases match TRBD2. The germline V gene has CDR1 DFQATT and CDR2 SNEGSKA (reference sequence). The CDR3 totals 15 residues. With 3 bases clipped from V and 4 bases from J, the junction kept 11 bases outside the gene matches.

The V and J genes are TRBV7-2 and TRBJ2-7; 14 bases are shared with TRBD2. Trimming took 3 bases from V and 4 from J; bases not matched to a gene: 8. CDR3 length equals 17 residues. Germline-derived CDR1 and CDR2 are SGHTA and FQGNSA. Here the CDR3 reads CASSFTLRTSGRYEQYF. The CDR3 DNA is TGTGCCAGCAGCTTTACCCTACGGACTAGCGGGAGGTACGAGCAGTACTTC. Based on the CDR3 plus reference TRBV7-2 and TRBJ2-7, the full variable domain is GAGVSQSPSNKVTEKGKDVELRCDPISGHTALYWYRQSLGQGLEFLIYFQGNSAPDKSGLPSDRFSAERTGGSVSTLTIQRTQQEDSAVYLCASSFTLRTSGRYEQYFGPGTRLTVT.

This chain joins TRBV18 and TRBJ1-1; 8 bases map to TRBD1. Germline trimming cut 0 bases from V and 5 bases from J; bases unmatched to any gene: 2. Germline V gives CDR1 KGHSH, CDR2 LQKENI. This CDR3 has 14 amino acids. The CDR3 DNA reads as TGTGCCAGCTCACCACCAGACAGGGGTACTGAAGCTTTCTTT. Protein sequence: CASSPPDRGTEAFF.

The chain carries TRBV20-1 and TRBJ2-3; 9 bases line up with TRBD2. Germline V gene data show CDR1 as DFQATT and CDR2 as SNEGSKA (reference sequence). The CDR3 has 17 amino acids. Trimming cost V 0 bases and J 3 bases; bases outside gene matches: 10. The CDR3 protein is CSARDPGLAGKTDTQYF. The CDR3, as DNA: TGCAGTGCTAGAGATCCGGGGCTAGCGGGGAAGACAGATACGCAGTATTTT.

The chain links TRBV11-2 to TRBJ2-4; TRBD1 matches at 7 bases. Germline V CDR1 and CDR2: SGHAT, FQNNGV. The J segment lost 3 bases and the V segment lost 5 bases, leaving 13 bases of the junction unmatched. The CDR3 has 17 amino acids. The CDR3 nucleotides are TGTGCCAGCAGCCCAATCGGACAGGCCGGGGACAAAAACATTCAGTACTTC. Its protein product is CASSPIGQAGDKNIQYF.

This clonotype was detected a few times. The V and J genes are TRBV29-1 and TRBJ1-2; weak D call: TRBD1 (6 bases). V was clipped by 2 bases and J by 3 bases, with 10 bases between them. Per the germline V gene, CDR1 is SQVTM and CDR2 is ANQGSEA. This CDR3 comprises 13 residues. DNA of the CDR3: TGCAGCGTTGAACAACAGGGAGACTATGGCTACACCTTC. This gives the protein CSVEQQGDYGYTF.

V is TRBV7-2 and J is TRBJ1-5, with 7 bases fitting TRBD1. This CDR3 region has 14 residues. Germline-derived CDR1 and CDR2 are SGHTA and FQGNSA. The V segment lost 5 bases and the J segment 4 bases; nucleotides outside the gene matches: 5. The CDR3 sequence is CASSPGGWNQPQHF. CDR3 coding DNA: TGTGCCAGCAGCCCAGGGGGTTGGAATCAGCCCCAGCATTTT.

The chain employs TRBV20-1 and TRBJ2-1; 10 nucleotides agree with TRBD2. Germline lookup yields CDR1 DFQATT and CDR2 SNEGSKA (reference sequence). The V and J ends lost 0 bases and 7 bases, in that order; junction bases with no gene match: 9. CDR3 length: 16 amino acids. The DNA of the CDR3 is TGCAGTGCTAGAGATAAGGCTAGCGGGAGTAAAAATGAGCAGTTCTTC. Its translation is CSARDKASGSKNEQFF.

The V gene is TRBV5-1, the J gene TRBJ2-1; D perhaps matches TRBD1 (6 bases). Germline loops: CDR1 SGHRS, CDR2 YFSETQ. There are 13 residues in the CDR3. Trimming cost V 4 bases and J 10 bases, with 15 bases left between them. CDR3 loop: CASSQNRVGEQFF. The DNA for the CDR3 is TGCGCCAGCAGCCAGAACAGGGTGGGAGAGCAGTTCTTC. The full variable domain, completed using reference TRBV5-1 and TRBJ2-1, is KAGVTQTPRYLIKTRGQQVTLSCSPISGHRSVSWYQQTPGQGLQFLFEYFSETQRNKGNFPGRFSGRQFSNSRSEMNVSTLELGDSALYLCASSQNRVGEQFFGPGTRLTVL.

This chain joins TRBV29-1 and TRBJ2-2; no definite D call. Looked up from germline, CDR1 is SQVTM and CDR2 is ANQGSEA. The CDR3 totals 14 residues. V was pared by 4 bases and J by 0 bases, with 9 bases between. The CDR3 loop is CSVVQETNTGELFF. DNA for the CDR3: TGCAGCGTTGTCCAGGAGACGAACACCGGGGAGCTGTTTTTT.

The chain joins TRBV7-9 to TRBJ1-6; the D gene is possibly TRBD1 (5 bases). Trimming removed 4 bases from V and 5 bases from J, with 9 bases in between. The CDR3 is 14 residues long. Germline V CDR1 and CDR2: SEHNR, FQNEAQ (reference sequence). CDR3 sequence reads: CASSYGADNSPLHF. The DNA of the CDR3 is TGTGCCAGCAGCTACGGGGCGGATAATTCACCCCTCCACTTT.

V and J are TRBV5-4 and TRBJ1-2; weak D call: TRBD1 (6 bases). This CDR3 spans 15 amino acids. Per the germline V gene, CDR1 is SGHNT and CDR2 is YYREEE (reference sequence). V dropped 3 bases and J dropped 3 bases, with 15 bases sitting between them. This CDR3 reads CASSSRQVLDYGYTF. The CDR3 nucleotides are TGTGCCAGCAGCTCGCGACAGGTGCTTGACTATGGCTACACCTTC.

This clonotype has just one count. The genes are TRBV3-1 and TRBJ2-5, with 13 positions matching TRBD2. Germline-derived CDR1 and CDR2 are LGHDT and YNNKEL (reference sequence). This CDR3 has 16 amino acids. V was clipped by 4 bases and J by 5 bases; unmatched bases: 7. As DNA, the CDR3 is TGTGCCAGCAGCCTTCGGACTAGCGGGAGAGGCGAGACCCAGTACTTC. Its translation: CASSLRTSGRGETQYF.

J is TRBJ2-1 and V is TRBV20-1; D uncertain. This CDR3 has 13 residues. The germline gives CDR1 DFQATT, CDR2 SNEGSKA (reference sequence). V lost 1 base and J lost 6, with 10 bases in between. CDR3: CSARVGRVNEQFF. In nucleotides, the CDR3 is TGCAGTGCTAGAGTCGGACGGGTCAATGAGCAGTTCTTC.

This clonotype was seen more than once but under ten times. The chain is built from TRBV6-6 and TRBJ2-7; 7 nucleotides match TRBD1. V lost 6 bases, J lost 1 base, and 9 bases stayed unmatched. Germline loops: CDR1 MNHNY, CDR2 SVGAGI (reference sequence). This CDR3 is built from 15 residues. Here the CDR3 DNA reads TGTGCCAGCAGGCCTGGGACAGCGCTTTCCTACGAGCAGTACTTC. Translating gives CASRPGTALSYEQYF.

V usage is TRBV6-2 or TRBV6-3 and J usage is TRBJ2-3, with 7 nucleotides matching TRBD2. The length of the CDR3 is 16 residues. Germline CDR1 and CDR2: MNHEY and SVGEGT. The V and J ends lost 6 bases and 14 bases, in that order; junction bases with no gene match: 23. The CDR3 protein is CASSSLAALGSRDAYF. The CDR3 nucleotides read TGTGCCAGCAGCTCCCTAGCGGCCCTAGGGTCAAGAGACGCGTATTTT.

This chain connects TRBV4-1 to TRBJ2-7, with TRBD1 matching 7 bases. The DNA end is a closer match to TRBJ2-1, so the J assignment may be wrong. Germline V lookup: CDR1 MGHRA, CDR2 YSYEKL. The CDR3 extends over 15 amino acids. The CDR3 reads CASSQDGTDYNEQFF. The CDR3 DNA is TGCGCCAGCAGCCAGGACGGGACAGATTACAATGAGCAGTTCTTC.